This T cell receptor (beta chain) was sequenced during a study of blood T cell repertoires in COVID-19. Study-level information: Samples taken during acute and convalescent COVID-19 were collected in the United States, Italy and Spain.

The CDR3 runs 19 residues. V was pared by 2 bases and J by 4 bases, with 16 bases of the junction left unmatched. Per the germline V gene, CDR1 is LNHNV and CDR2 is YYDKDF (reference sequence). How the authors handled the data: Amplification from reference gene primers served as the basis for estimated nucleated cell counts. Only in-frame clones appear in the TCRdb table, and some are missing; sequencing was by immunoSEQ multiplex PCR. The D gene and trimming were derived from the DNA, and the V and J assignments and clone size from that table. The sample has 90,000 to 100,000 clones, roughly 89% seen once; the top ten hold less than 20%.

The specimen was peripheral blood. The chain employs TRBV15 and TRBJ1-4; the match to TRBD1 covers 7 bases. This sequence was found in a human donor in a cohort sampled during active COVID-19. CDR3 sequence: CATSRSPGQDKDFNEKLFF. The CDR3 nucleotides read TGTGCCACCAGCAGATCCCCCGGACAGGACAAGGACTTTAATGAAAAACTGTTTTTT.